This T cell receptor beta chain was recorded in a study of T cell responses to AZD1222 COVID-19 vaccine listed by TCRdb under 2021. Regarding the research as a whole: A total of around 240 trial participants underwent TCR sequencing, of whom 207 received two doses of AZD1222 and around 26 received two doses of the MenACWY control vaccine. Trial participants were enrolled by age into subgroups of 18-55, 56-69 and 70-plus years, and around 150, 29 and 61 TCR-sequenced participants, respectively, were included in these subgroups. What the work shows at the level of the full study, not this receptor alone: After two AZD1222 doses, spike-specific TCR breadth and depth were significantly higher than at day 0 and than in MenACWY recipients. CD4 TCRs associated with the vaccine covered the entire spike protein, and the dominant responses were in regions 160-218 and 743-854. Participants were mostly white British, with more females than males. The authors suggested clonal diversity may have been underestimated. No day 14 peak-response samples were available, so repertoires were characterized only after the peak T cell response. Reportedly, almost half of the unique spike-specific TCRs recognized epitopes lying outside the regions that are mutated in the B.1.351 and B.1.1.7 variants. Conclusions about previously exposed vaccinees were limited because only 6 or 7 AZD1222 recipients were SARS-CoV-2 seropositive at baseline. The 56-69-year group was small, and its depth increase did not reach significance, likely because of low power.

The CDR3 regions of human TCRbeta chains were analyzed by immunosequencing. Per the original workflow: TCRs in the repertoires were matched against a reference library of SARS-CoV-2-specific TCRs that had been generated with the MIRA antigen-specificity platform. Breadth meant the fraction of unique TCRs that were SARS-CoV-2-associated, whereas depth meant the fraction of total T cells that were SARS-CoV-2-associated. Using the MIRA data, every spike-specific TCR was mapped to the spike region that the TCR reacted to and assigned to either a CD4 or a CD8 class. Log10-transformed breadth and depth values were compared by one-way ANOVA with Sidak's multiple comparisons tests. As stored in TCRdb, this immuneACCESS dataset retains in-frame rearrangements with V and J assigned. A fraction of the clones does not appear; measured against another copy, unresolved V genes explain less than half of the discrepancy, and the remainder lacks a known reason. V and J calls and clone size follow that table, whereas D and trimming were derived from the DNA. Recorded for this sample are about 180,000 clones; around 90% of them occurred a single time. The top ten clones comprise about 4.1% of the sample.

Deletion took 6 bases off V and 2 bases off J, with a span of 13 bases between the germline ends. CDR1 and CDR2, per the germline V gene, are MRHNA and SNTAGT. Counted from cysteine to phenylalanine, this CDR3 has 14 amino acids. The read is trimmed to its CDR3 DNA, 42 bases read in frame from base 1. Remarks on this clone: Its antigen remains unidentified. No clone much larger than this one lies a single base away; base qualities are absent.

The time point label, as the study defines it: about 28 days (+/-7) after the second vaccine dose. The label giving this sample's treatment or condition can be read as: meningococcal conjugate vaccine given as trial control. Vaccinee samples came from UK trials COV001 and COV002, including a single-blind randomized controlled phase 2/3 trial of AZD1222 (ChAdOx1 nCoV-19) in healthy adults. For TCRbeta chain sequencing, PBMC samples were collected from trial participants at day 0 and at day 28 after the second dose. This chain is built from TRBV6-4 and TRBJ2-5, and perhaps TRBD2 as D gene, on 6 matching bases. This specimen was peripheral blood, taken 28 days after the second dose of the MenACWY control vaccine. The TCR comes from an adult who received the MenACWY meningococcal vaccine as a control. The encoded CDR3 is CASSSGTGQETQYF. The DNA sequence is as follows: TGTGCCAGCAGCTCCGGGACTGGACAAGAGACCCAGTACTTC.